This T cell receptor (beta chain) was found in a study of blood T cell repertoires in COVID-19. Study context: COVID-19 samples collected from the United States, Italy and Spain covered acute and convalescent phases. PBMCs, B-cell-depleted T cells, or T cells provided the cDNA or gDNA that made up the material.

Authors' analysis steps: From reference gene primer amplification, estimates of nucleated cell counts were derived. Using immunoSEQ multiplex PCR, the repertoire was profiled, and TCRdb retains in-frame clones only, with some absent. The V and J calls and clone size were taken over from that table, and D and trimming were inferred from the DNA. This sample has 90,000 to 150,000 clones, with around 85% found just once. The V end was cut by 7 bases, the J end by 2 bases, with 12 bases between. The CDR3 loop spans 13 amino acids. Sequenced input: peripheral blood. The chain carries TRBV12-3 or TRBV12-4 and TRBJ2-7; D might be TRBD2 (7 bases). The TCR sequence derives from a man aged 55-75 years with acute or convalescent COVID-19. CDR3 coding DNA: TGTGCCAGCATCCGCGGGGGCACCTACGAGCAGTACTTC. It yields the protein CASIRGGTYEQYF.